This T cell receptor beta chain was captured in a study of T-cell reconstitution after alpha-beta-depleted transplantation in children (dated by TCRdb to between 2015 and 2016). About the investigation overall: Using TCR repertoire profiling, the study quantitatively followed how T-cell immune reconstitution unfolded in children after TCRalphabeta/CD19-depleted allogeneic hematopoietic cell transplantation. Overall results and qualifications from the work: In some patients, high TCRbeta diversity at day 60 was attributed to recipient T cells and intrathymic progenitors that had survived conditioning. Hyperexpanded clone frequencies declined over subsequent months; after one year, T-cell counts and TCRbeta diversity were mostly attributed to newly produced T cells. The apparently early recovery of alphabetaT-cell counts about two months after transplant reportedly depended on only several hundred rapidly expanded clones that came from non-depleted graft cells.

The germline V gene sets CDR1 to MGHDK and CDR2 to SYGVNS. The junction shows trimming of 4 bases on V and 5 bases on J, plus 11 bases between the germline ends. Including the terminal cysteine and phenylalanine, the CDR3 comprises 13 residues. Just the 39-base CDR3 DNA is kept, in frame starting at base 1. About this clonotype: Its antigen remains unidentified. There are no base qualities to consult, and no much larger clone falls within one base.

Library generation was performed with PCR. The instrument given in TCRdb is Illumina HiSeq 2500. TCR library preparation used molecular barcoding, with unique molecular identifiers applied to normalize quantification of the TCRbeta repertoire. TCRdb handled the public reads itself, with Q25 trimming in fastp and clone calling in MiXCR, and kept productive beta chains. Here each entry gathers all rows of one CDR3 protein and keeps the most common genes and DNA. The sample contains roughly 420,000 distinct CDR3 sequences, roughly 16% of them found a single time. The ten most abundant clones make up 25% to 30% of the sample. The treatment or condition label, as the study defines it: allogeneic hematopoietic cell transplantation with graft depleted of TCRalphabeta T cells and CD19 B cells. The transplant recipients were children given TCRalphabeta/CD19-depleted allogeneic hematopoietic cell grafts.

The source of this sequence is a boy under two years old who had a stem cell transplant for Wiskott-Aldrich syndrome, so the T cells may come from the graft donor. Specimen: PBMCs, mostly from graft donor cells, collected 360 days after TCRalphabeta/CD19-depleted stem cell transplant. This chain joins TRBV25-1 to TRBJ1-1, with the D gene call left open. The base sequence is TGTGCCAGCAGTGGCGGGCGGTGGACTGAAGCTTTCTTT. It encodes CASSGGRWTEAFF.